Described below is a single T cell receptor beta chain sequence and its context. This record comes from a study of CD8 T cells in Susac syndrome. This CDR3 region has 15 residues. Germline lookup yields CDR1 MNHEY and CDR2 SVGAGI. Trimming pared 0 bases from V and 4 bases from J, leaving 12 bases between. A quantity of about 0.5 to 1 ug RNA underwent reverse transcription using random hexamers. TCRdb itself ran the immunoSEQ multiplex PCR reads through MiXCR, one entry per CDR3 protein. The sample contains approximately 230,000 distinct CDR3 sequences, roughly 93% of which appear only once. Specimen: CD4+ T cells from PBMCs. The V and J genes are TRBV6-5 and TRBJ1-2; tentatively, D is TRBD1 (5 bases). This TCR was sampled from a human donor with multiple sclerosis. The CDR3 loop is CASSYSIWGTYGYTF. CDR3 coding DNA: TGTGCCAGCAGTTACTCGATTTGGGGCACCTATGGCTACACCTTC.